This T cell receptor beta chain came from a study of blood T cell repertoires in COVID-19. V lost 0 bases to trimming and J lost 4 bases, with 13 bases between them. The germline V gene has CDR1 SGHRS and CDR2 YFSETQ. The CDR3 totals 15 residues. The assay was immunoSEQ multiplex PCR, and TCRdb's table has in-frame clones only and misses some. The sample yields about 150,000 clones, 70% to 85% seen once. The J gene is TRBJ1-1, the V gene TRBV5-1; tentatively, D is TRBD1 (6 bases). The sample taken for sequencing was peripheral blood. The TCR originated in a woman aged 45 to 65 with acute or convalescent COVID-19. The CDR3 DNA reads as TGCGCCAGCAGCTTGGGGGGCAGGGACACCACTGAAGCTTTCTTT. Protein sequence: CASSLGGRDTTEAFF.